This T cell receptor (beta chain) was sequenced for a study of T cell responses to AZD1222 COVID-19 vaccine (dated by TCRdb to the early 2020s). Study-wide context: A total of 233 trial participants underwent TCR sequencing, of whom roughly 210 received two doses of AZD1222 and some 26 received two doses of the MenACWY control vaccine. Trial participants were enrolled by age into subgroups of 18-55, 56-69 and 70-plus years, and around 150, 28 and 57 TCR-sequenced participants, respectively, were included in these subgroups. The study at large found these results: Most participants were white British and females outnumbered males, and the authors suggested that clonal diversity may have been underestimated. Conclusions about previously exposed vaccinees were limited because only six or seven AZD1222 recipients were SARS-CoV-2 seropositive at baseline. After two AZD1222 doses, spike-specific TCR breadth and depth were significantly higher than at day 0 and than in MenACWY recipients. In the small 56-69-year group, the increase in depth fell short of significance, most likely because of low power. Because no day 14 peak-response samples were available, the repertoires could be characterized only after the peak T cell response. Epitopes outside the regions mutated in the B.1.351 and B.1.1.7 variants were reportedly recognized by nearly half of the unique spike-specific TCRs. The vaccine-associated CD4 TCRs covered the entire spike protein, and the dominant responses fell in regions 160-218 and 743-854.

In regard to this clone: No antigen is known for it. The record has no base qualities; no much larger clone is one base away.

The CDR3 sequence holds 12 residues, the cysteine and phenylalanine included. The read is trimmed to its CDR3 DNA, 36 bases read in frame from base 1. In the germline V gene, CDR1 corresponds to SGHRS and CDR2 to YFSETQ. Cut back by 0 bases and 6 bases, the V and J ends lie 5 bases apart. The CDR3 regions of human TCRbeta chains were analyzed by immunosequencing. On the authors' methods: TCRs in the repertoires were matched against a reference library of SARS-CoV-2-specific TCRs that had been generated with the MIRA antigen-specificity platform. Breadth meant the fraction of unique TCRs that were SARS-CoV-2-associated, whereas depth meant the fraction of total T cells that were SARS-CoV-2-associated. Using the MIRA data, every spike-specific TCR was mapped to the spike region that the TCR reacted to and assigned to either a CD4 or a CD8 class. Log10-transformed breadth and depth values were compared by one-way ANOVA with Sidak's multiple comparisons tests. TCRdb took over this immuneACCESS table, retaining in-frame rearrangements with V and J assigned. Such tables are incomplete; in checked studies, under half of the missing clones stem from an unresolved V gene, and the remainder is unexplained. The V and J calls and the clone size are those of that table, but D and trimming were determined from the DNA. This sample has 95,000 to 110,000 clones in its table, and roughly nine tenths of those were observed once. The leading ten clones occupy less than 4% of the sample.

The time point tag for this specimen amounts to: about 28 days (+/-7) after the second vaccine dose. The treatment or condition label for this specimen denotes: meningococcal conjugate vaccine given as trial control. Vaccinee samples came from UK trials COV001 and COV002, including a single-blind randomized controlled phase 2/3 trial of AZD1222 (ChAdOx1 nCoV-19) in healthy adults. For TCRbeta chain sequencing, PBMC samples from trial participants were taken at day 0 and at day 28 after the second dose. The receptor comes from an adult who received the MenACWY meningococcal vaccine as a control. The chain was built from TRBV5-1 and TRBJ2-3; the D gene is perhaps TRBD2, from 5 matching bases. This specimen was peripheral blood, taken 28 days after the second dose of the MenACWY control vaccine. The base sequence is TGCGCCAGCAGCTTGGGAGGGGATACGCAGTATTTT. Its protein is CASSLGGDTQYF.